A single T cell receptor beta chain is shown here with its context. This record belongs to a study of blood T cell repertoires in COVID-19. The wider study: Sample material is recorded as cDNA or gDNA derived from T cells, B-cell-depleted T cells, or PBMCs.

The protocol was immunoSEQ multiplex PCR, while the TCRdb copy is restricted to in-frame clones and leaves out a portion. Among around 280,000 clones listed, just under 90% were seen once. With 4 bases removed from V and 7 bases from J, the gap between germline ends came to 11 bases. Looked up from germline, CDR1 is LNHDA and CDR2 is SQIVND (reference sequence). This CDR3 has 14 amino acids. This chain joins TRBV19 and TRBJ1-6; D not resolved. The clonotype originates from a woman aged 30 to 39 with COVID-19, enrolled during active disease. The sequencing input was peripheral blood. CDR3: CASSSRHPNSPLHF. CDR3 nucleotide sequence: TGTGCCAGTAGTAGCAGACATCCGAATTCACCCCTCCACTTT.